What follows describes a single T cell receptor beta chain. Its specificity is unknown. The PCR was carried out with 60 Vbeta primers and 13 Jbeta primers. Authors' processing steps: Unique TCR beta chains numbered around 80 million in a later analysis, with around 10 million shared. Libraries were prepared by immunoSEQ multiplex PCR; TCRdb keeps only in-frame clonotypes and omits some of them. V and J calls and clone size follow that table, whereas D and trimming were derived from the DNA. Among about 55,000 clones listed, roughly 85% were seen once. In germline, CDR1 is SGHAT, CDR2 FQDESV (reference sequence). Trimming removed 5 bases from V and 6 bases from J, with 14 bases in between. CDR3 size: 13 residues. These data belong to a study of cytomegalovirus exposure and HLA in healthy donors. General study points: As confirmed in vitro, a few CMV-associated chains were specific for CMV antigens. The study labeled approximately 150 TCR beta chains cytomegalovirus-associated.

Each donor's status was that of a healthy bone marrow donor. This chain connects TRBV11-1 to TRBJ2-7, with D perhaps matching TRBD2 (6 bases). The source material was PBMCs. The receptor's source is a man aged 25 to 45 in good health and CMV-seronegative. CDR3 sequence: CASSGRLGGEQYF. DNA for the CDR3: TGTGCCAGCAGCGGCCGCCTCGGGGGCGAGCAGTACTTC.